This T cell receptor beta chain is drawn from a study of cytomegalovirus exposure and HLA in healthy donors. Looking at the study overall: The roughly 110 validation repertoires matched the 666 first-cohort repertoires in platform, a later analysis reported. Study results and caveats: With high specificity and sensitivity, the classifier reportedly diagnosed cytomegalovirus status. The investigators catalogued some 160 TCR beta chains as cytomegalovirus-associated.

With respect to this clone: Antigen specificity is unknown.

Some clones are missing from TCRdb's copy, which holds only in-frame ones; the method was immunoSEQ multiplex PCR. In the table there are around 110,000 clones, about 88% of which are singletons. Donors were drawn from the approximately 110-subject validation cohort, separate from the approximately 700-subject first cohort. The specimen sequenced was PBMCs. The source of this sequence is a young woman in good health and CMV-seropositive.

The CDR3 here is CASSLGGQGAYEQYF. The CDR3 coding sequence is TGTGCCAGCAGCTTGGGGGGACAGGGGGCTTACGAGCAGTACTTC. The chain joins TRBV5-4 to TRBJ2-7, with TRBD1 identical over 12 bases. CDR1 is SGHNT, CDR2 YYREEE, per germline (reference sequence). The CDR3 sequence is 15 residues long. The junction had 2 bases not matched to a gene; V was cut back by 0 bases and J by 4 bases.